Given below is one T cell receptor beta chain in context. Germline-derived CDR1 and CDR2 are SGHRS and YFSETQ. Trimming left V 1 base short and J 3 bases short, with 10 bases between. The CDR3 extends over 14 amino acids. Assay used: immunoSEQ multiplex PCR; TCRdb lists only in-frame clones, some missing. The repertoire holds over 200,000 clones, with 80% to 90% as singletons. This sample is part of a study of blood T cell repertoires in COVID-19. The origin of this receptor is a man at least 80 years old with acute or convalescent COVID-19. The sequenced sample was peripheral blood. The V gene is TRBV5-1, the J gene TRBJ1-1, with D perhaps matching TRBD1 (5 bases). The CDR3 region is CASSLWGVDTEAFF. CDR3 DNA sequence: TGCGCCAGCAGCTTGTGGGGGGTGGACACTGAAGCTTTCTTT.